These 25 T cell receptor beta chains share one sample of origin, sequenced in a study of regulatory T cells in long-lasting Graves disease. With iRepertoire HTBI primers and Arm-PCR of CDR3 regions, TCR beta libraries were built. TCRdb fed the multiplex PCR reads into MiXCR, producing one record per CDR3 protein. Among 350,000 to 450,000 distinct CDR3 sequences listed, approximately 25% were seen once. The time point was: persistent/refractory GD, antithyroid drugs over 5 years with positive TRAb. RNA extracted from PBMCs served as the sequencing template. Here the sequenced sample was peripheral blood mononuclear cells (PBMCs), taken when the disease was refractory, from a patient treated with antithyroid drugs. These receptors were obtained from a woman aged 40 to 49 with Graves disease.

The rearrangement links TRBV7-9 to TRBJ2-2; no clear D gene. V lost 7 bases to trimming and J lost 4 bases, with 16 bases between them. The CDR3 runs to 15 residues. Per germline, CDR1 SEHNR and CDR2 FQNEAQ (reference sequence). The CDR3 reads CASTPESRGTGELFF. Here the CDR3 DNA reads TGTGCCAGCACCCCAGAGAGCCGCGGCACCGGGGAGCTGTTTTTT.

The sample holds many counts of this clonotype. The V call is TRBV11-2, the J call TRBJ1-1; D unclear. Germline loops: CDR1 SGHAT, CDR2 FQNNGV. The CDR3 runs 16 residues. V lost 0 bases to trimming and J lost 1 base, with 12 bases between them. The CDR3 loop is CASSLESVIQNTEAFF. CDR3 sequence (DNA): TGTGCCAGCAGCTTAGAATCGGTGATCCAGAACACTGAAGCTTTCTTT.

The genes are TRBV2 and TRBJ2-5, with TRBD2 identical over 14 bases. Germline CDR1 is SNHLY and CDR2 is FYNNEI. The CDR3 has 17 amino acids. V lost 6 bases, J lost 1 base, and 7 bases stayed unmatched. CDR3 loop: CASSHGLAGGTQETQYF. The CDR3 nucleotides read TGTGCCAGCAGCCACGGACTAGCGGGAGGTACCCAAGAGACCCAGTACTTC.

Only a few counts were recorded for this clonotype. The CDR3 reads CASRLAGGGVAGEQYF. CDR3 DNA sequence: TGTGCCAGCAGACTAGCGGGAGGGGGCGTGGCGGGTGAGCAGTACTTC. The gene calls are TRBV5-4 and TRBJ2-7, with 13 bases lining up with TRBD2. This CDR3 comprises 16 residues. V trimming: 5 bases; J trimming: 7 bases; junction bases outside the gene matches: 12. The germline CDR1 and CDR2 sequences are SGHNT and YYREEE (reference sequence).

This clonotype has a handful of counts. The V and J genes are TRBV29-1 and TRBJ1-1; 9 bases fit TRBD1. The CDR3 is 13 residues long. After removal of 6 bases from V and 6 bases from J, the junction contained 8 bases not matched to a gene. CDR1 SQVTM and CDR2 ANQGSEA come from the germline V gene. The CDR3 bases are TGCAGCGTGGAGGACAGGGGAGCCTCTGAAGCTTTCTTT. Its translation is CSVEDRGASEAFF.

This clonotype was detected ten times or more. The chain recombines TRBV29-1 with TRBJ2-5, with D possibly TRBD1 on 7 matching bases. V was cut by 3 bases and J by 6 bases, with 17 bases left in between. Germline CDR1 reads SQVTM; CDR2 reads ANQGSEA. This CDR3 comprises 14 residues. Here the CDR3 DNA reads TGCAGCGTTGAGCTAGGACAGGCGGGGAAGACCCAGTACTTC. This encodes CSVELGQAGKTQYF.

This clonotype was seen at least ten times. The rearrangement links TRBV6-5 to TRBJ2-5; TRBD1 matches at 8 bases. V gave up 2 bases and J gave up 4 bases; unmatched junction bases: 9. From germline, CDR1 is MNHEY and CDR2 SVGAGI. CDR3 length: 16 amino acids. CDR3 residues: CASSYGSTGVGETQYF. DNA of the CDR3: TGTGCCAGCAGTTACGGATCGACAGGGGTTGGAGAGACCCAGTACTTC.

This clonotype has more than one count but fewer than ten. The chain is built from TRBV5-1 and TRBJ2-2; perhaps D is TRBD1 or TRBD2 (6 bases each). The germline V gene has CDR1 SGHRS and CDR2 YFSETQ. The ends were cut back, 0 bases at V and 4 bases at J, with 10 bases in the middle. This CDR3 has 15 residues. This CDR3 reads CASSLAWGATGELFF. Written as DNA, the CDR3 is TGCGCCAGCAGCTTGGCGTGGGGGGCCACCGGGGAGCTGTTTTTT.

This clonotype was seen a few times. Here the CDR3 reads CSARVRGGSTDTQYF. DNA for the CDR3: TGCAGTGCTAGAGTCCGCGGCGGGAGCACAGATACGCAGTATTTT. The V and J genes are TRBV20-1 and TRBJ2-3; D possibly corresponds to TRBD2 (5 bases). The germline CDR1 and CDR2 sequences are DFQATT and SNEGSKA (reference sequence). With 1 base removed from V and 0 bases from J, the gap between germline ends came to 11 bases. The CDR3 sequence is 15 residues long.

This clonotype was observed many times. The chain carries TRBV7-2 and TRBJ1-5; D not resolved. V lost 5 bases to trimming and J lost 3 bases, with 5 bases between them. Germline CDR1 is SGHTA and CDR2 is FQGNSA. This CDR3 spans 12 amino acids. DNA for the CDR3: TGTGCCAGCAGCCGGAACAATCAGCCCCAGCATTTT. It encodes CASSRNNQPQHF.

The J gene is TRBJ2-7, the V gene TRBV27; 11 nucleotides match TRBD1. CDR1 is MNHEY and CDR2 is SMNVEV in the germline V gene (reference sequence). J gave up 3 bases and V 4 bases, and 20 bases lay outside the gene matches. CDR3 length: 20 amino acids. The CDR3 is CASSSRTPGTGGAKDYEQYF. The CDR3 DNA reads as TGTGCCAGCAGTTCTCGAACTCCCGGGACAGGGGGTGCTAAGGACTACGAGCAGTACTTC.

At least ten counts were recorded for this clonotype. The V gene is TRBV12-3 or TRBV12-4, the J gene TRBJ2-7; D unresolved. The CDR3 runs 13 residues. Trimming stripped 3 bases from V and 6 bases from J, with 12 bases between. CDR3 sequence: CASSLLGVREQYF. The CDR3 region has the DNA TGTGCCAGCAGTTTGTTGGGTGTCCGCGAGCAGTACTTC.

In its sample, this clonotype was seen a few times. CDR3 in amino acids: CASARTSGIYSYEQYF. CDR3 coding DNA: TGTGCCAGCGCTCGTACTAGCGGGATTTACTCCTACGAGCAGTACTTC. J is TRBJ2-7 and V is TRBV13; 10 bases line up with TRBD2. The CDR3 is 16 residues long. Germline loops: CDR1 PRHDT, CDR2 FYEKMQ (reference sequence). Losses at the gene ends were 8 bases for V and 0 bases for J; bases not matched to a gene: 10.

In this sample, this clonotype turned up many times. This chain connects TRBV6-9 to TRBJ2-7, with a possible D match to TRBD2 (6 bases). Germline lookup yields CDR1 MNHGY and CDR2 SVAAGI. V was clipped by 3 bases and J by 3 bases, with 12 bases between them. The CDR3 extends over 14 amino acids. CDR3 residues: CASSYGGVGYEQYF. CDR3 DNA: TGTGCCAGCAGTTACGGAGGGGTGGGCTACGAGCAGTACTTC.

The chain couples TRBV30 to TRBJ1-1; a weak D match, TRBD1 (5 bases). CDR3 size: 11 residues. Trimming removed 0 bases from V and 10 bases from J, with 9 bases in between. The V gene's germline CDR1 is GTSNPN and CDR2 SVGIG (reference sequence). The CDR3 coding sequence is TGTGCCTGGAGTGTACCAGGGAGAGCTTTCTTT. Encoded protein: CAWSVPGRAFF.

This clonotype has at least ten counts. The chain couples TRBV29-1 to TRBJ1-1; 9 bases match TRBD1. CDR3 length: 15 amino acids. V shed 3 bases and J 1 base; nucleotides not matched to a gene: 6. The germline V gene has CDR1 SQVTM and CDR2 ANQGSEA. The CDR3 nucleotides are TGCAGCGTTGAGTGGGACAGGGTTGAGAACACTGAAGCTTTCTTT. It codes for CSVEWDRVENTEAFF.

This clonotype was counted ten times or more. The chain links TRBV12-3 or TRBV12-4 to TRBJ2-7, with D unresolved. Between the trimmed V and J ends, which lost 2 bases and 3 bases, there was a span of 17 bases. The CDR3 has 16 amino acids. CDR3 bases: TGTGCCAGCAGTTTAACCCGACACCGGAGAGACTACGAGCAGTACTTC. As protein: CASSLTRHRRDYEQYF.

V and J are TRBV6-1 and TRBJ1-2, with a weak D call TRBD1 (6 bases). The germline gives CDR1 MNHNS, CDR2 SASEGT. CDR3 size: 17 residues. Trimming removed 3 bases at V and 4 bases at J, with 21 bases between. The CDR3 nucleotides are TGTGCCAGCAGTGAGGGGGTCTACTTCCAGGGGATCTATGGCTACACCTTC. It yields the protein CASSEGVYFQGIYGYTF.

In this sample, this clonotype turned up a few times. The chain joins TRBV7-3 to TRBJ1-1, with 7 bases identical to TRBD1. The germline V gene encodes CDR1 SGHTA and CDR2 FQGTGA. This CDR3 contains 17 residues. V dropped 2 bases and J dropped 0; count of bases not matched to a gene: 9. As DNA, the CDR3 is TGTGCCAGCAGCTTACTACTTGGGACAGCCTTGAACACTGAAGCTTTCTTT. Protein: CASSLLLGTALNTEAFF.

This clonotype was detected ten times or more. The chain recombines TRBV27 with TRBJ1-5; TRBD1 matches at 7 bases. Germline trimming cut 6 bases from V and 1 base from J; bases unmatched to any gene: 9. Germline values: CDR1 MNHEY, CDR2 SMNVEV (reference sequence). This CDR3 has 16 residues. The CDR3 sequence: CASSLQGRLSNQPQHF. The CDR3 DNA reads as TGTGCCAGCAGCTTACAGGGGAGGTTAAGCAATCAGCCCCAGCATTTT.

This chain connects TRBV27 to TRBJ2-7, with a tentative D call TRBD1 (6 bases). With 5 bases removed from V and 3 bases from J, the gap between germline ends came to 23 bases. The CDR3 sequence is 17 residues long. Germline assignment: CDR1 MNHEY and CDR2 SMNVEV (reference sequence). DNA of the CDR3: TGTGCCAGCAGTCCCATACGGCTCCGGGACAAGGTCTACGAGCAGTACTTC. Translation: CASSPIRLRDKVYEQYF.

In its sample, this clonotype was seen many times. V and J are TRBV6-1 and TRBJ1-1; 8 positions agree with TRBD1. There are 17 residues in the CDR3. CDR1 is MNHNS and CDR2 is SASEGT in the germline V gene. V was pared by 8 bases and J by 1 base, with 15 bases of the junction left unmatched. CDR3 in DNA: TGTGCCAGCGTGAAGACCGGGACAGGAATTTGGAACACTGAAGCTTTCTTT. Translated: CASVKTGTGIWNTEAFF.

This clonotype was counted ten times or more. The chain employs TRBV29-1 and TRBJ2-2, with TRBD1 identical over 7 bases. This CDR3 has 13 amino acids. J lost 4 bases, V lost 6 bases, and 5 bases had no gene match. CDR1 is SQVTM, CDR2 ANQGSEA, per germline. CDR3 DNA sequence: TGCAGCGTCAAGGGACAGCCCACCGGGGAGCTGTTTTTT. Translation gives CSVKGQPTGELFF.

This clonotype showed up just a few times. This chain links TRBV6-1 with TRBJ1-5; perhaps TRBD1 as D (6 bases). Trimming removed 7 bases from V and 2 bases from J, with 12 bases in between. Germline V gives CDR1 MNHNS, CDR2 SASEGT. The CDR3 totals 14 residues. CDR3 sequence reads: CASKARGRNQPQHF. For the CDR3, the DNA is TGTGCCAGCAAGGCCAGGGGCCGCAATCAGCCCCAGCATTTT.

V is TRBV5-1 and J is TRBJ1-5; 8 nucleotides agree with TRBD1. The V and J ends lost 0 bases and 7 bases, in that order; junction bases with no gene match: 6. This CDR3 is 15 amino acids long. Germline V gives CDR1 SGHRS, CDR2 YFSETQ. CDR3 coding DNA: TGCGCCAGCAGCTTGGGGGGACAGGTCGGGCAGCCCCAGCATTTT. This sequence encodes CASSLGGQVGQPQHF.